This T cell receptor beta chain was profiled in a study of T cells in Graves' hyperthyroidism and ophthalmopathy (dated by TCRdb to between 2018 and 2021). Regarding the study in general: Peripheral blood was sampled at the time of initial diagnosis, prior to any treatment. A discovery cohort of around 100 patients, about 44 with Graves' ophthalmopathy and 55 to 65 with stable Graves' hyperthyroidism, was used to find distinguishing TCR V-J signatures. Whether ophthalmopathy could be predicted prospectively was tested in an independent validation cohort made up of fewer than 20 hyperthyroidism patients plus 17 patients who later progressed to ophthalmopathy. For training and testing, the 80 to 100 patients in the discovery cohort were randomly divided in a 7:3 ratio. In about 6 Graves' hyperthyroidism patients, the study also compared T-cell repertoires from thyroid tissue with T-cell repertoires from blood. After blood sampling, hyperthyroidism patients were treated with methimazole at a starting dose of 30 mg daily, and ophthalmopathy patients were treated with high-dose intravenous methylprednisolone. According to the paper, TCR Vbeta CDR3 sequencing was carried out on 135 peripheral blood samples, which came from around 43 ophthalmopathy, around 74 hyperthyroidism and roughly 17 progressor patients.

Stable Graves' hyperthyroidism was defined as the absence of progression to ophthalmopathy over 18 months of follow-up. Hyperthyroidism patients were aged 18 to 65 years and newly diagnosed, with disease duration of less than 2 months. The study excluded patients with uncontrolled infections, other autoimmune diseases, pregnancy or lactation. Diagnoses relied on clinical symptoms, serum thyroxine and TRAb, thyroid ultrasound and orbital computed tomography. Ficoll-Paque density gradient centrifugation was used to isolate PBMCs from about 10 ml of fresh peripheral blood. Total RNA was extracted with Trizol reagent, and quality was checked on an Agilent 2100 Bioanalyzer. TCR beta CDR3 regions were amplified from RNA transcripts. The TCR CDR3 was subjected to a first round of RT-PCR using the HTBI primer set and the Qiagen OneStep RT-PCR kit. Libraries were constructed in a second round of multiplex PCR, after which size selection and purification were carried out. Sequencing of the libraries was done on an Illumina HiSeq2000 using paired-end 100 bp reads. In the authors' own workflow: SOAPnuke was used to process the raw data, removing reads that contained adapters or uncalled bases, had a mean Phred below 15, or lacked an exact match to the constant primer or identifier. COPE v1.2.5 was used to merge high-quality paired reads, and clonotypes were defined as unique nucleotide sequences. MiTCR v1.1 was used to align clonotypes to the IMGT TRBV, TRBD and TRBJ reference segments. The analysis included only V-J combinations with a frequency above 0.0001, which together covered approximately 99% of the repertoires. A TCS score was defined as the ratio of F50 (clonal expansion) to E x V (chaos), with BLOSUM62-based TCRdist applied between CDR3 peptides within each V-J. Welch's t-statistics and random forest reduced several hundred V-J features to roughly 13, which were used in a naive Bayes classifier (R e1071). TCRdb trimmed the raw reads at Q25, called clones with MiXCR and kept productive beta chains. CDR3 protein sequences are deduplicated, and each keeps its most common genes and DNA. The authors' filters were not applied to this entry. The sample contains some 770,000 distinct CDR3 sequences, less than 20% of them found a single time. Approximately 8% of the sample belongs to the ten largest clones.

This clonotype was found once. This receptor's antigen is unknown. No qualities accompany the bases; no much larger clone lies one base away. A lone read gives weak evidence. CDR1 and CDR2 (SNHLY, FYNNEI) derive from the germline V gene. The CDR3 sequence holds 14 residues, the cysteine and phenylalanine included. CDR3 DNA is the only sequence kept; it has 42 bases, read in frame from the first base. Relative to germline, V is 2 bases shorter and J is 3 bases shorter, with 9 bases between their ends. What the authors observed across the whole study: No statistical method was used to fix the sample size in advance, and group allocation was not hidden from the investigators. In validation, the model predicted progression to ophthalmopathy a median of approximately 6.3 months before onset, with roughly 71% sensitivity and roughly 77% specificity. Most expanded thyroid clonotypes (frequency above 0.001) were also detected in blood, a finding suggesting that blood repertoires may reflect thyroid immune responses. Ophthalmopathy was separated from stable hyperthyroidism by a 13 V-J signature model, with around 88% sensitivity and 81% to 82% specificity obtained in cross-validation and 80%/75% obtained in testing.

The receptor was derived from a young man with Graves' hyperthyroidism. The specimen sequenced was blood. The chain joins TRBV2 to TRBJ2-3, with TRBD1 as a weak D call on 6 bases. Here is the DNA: TGTGCCAGCAGTGAACTGGACAGAACAGATACGCAGTATTTT. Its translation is CASSELDRTDTQYF.